This T cell receptor (beta chain) stems from a study of shared clonotypes between healthy human individuals. Study details: The study enrolled a couple of women and three men aged 18 to 49.

Germline V lookup: CDR1 SGHTA, CDR2 FQGTGA. Trimming pared 0 bases from V and 3 bases from J, leaving 9 bases between. The CDR3 extends over 15 amino acids. Concerning this clone: This sample includes further DNA sequences coding for the same CDR3.

Clones were sequenced by immunoSEQ multiplex PCR, and TCRdb holds only the in-frame ones, with some missing. Altogether 450,000 to 600,000 clones are present, about four fifths being singletons, with the ten largest covering around 13%. This clonotype originated in a woman in her 40s in good health. Some clones in this sample may be carry-over from other donors' samples. The chain has TRBV7-3 and TRBJ2-1, with D unclear. The sample comprised PBMCs. The CDR3 loop is CASSLTGGFYNEQFF. The CDR3 DNA sequence: TGTGCCAGCAGCTTAACTGGCGGTTTCTACAATGAGCAGTTCTTC.